This paragraph covers one TCR beta chain sequence. What it binds is not known. Donors consisted of healthy bone marrow donors. Trimming removed 0 bases from V and 0 bases from J, with 7 bases in between. Germline V gene data show CDR1 as SGHRS and CDR2 as YFSETQ. The CDR3 is made up of 16 amino acids. This record belongs to a study of cytomegalovirus exposure and HLA in healthy donors. The study, taken as a whole, reports: About 87% or about 30% of the time was how often most TCR beta V segments were productive, according to an earlier analysis. TRBV6-2, TRBV6-3 and other indistinguishable V segments were excluded. V- and J-gene trimming of TCR beta was linked (in a later analysis) to a missense DCLRE1C variant.

It was with 60 Vbeta and 13 Jbeta primers that the PCR ran. Sequenced by immunoSEQ multiplex PCR; TCRdb stores in-frame clones only, minus some. The table records 200,000 to 250,000 clones, approximately 90% of them present only once. V usage is TRBV5-1 and J usage is TRBJ2-6; D unclear. The sample consisted of PBMCs. The TCR comes from a woman under 30 in good health and CMV-seronegative. CDR3 in DNA: TGCGCCAGCAGCTTGGATGTCGGCTCTGGGGCCAACGTCCTGACTTTC. This gives the protein CASSLDVGSGANVLTF.